One and the same sample provided the 10 T cell receptor beta chains below, sequenced in a study of T cells in Graves' hyperthyroidism and ophthalmopathy. Template material for amplifying TCR beta CDR3 regions consisted of RNA transcripts. HTBI primers were used for first-round RT-PCR of the TCR CDR3. TCRdb re-analysed the multiplex PCR reads in MiXCR, keeping a single row per CDR3 protein. The table has about half a million distinct CDR3 sequences, about a fifth seen once; the top ten hold 26%. Sequenced: blood. The receptors derive from a man aged 18-30 years with Graves' hyperthyroidism.

This clonotype showed up just a few times. The V call is TRBV10-1, the J call TRBJ1-1; D remains ambiguous. Trimming took 3 bases from V and 1 from J, leaving 3 bases between them. Germline lookup yields CDR1 WNHNN and CDR2 SYGVQD (reference sequence). The CDR3 sequence is 12 residues long. The CDR3 DNA follows: TGCGCCAGCAGTGATGAGAACACTGAAGCTTTCTTT. It is translated as CASSDENTEAFF.

The chain employs TRBV20-1 and TRBJ2-5; 13 nucleotides line up with TRBD2. The CDR3 contains 18 residues. J lost 0 bases, V lost 3 bases, and 10 bases had no gene match. Germline-derived CDR1 and CDR2 are DFQATT and SNEGSKA (reference sequence). The CDR3 loop reads CSARKGLAGARYQETQYF. DNA for the CDR3: TGCAGTGCTAGGAAAGGACTAGCGGGAGCGCGGTACCAAGAGACCCAGTACTTC.

This clonotype has at least ten counts. The V and J genes are TRBV6-5 and TRBJ1-6; D is perhaps TRBD1 (5 bases). Germline CDR1 MNHEY, CDR2 SVGAGI. The CDR3 covers 14 residues. The germline V and J ends were trimmed by 4 bases and 10 bases, with 14 bases remaining between them. The CDR3 DNA sequence: TGTGCCAGCAGTTGGGGGAGCGGCTACTCACCCCTCCACTTT. Its protein product is CASSWGSGYSPLHF.

This clonotype has only a few counts. CDR3 in amino acids: CASSTWTGANTGELFF. The CDR3 DNA reads as TGTGCCAGCAGCACTTGGACAGGGGCAAACACCGGGGAGCTGTTTTTT. This rearrangement joins TRBV11-1 to TRBJ2-2; 9 bases are a match to TRBD1. V lost 5 bases, J lost 2 bases, and 6 bases stayed unmatched. Germline V gene sequence: CDR1 SGHAT, CDR2 FQDESV (reference sequence). CDR3 length: 16 amino acids.

The table lists this clonotype with many counts. The chain carries TRBV28 and TRBJ2-7, with D possibly being TRBD2 (7 bases). Germline-derived CDR1 and CDR2 are MDHEN and SYDVKM. CDR3 length: 15 residues. Between the trimmed V and J ends, which lost 5 bases and 6 bases, there was a span of 20 bases. The chain's CDR3 is CASSARGGGSGEQYF. The CDR3 DNA reads TGTGCCAGCAGTGCCCGGGGCGGGGGCTCCGGCGAGCAGTACTTC.

This clonotype was recorded many times. The chain employs TRBV28 and TRBJ2-2, with a tentative D call TRBD1 (5 bases). This CDR3 spans 16 amino acids. CDR1 and CDR2 (germline): MDHEN, SYDVKM. V shed 4 bases and J shed 2 bases, with 14 bases lying between them. CDR3: CASSSQTEINTGELFF. The CDR3, as DNA: TGTGCCAGCAGTTCCCAGACAGAAATTAACACCGGGGAGCTGTTTTTT.

This clonotype appeared many times. This chain uses TRBV12-3 or TRBV12-4 with TRBJ1-6; no reliable D call. The germline V and J ends were trimmed by 5 bases and 10 bases, with 18 bases remaining between them. This CDR3 contains 15 residues. The DNA for the CDR3 is TGTGCCAGCAGTCCTACACCAGGATCCGGGTCACCCCTCCACTTT. Its translation: CASSPTPGSGSPLHF.

This clonotype was counted many times. V gene TRBV12-3 or TRBV12-4 combines with J gene TRBJ1-2, with TRBD1 matching over 7 bases. The CDR3 extends over 13 amino acids. V shed 6 bases, J shed 7 bases, and the junction held 8 bases outside the gene matches. The CDR3 here is CASRMTGWFGYTF. The CDR3 nucleotides read TGTGCCAGCAGGATGACAGGGTGGTTTGGCTACACCTTC.

This clonotype was recorded at least ten times. The rearrangement uses TRBV28 and TRBJ1-2; the match to TRBD1 covers 8 bases. This CDR3 region has 15 residues. CDR1 is MDHEN and CDR2 is SYDVKM in the germline V gene. The ends lost 8 bases at V and 3 bases at J; junction bases unmatched: 11. The CDR3 nucleotides read TGTGCCAGCGTGGACAGGGCGGCCTCTTACTATGGCTACACCTTC. This translates into CASVDRAASYYGYTF.

In its sample, this clonotype was seen many times. The V gene is TRBV27, the J gene TRBJ2-7; a possible D gene is TRBD1 (5 bases). Between the trimmed V and J ends, which lost 6 bases and 2 bases, there was a span of 20 bases. The CDR3 runs 16 residues. The germline V gene has CDR1 MNHEY and CDR2 SMNVEV (reference sequence). This CDR3 is CASSPLGQTRPYEQYF. CDR3 bases: TGTGCCAGCAGCCCTCTGGGGCAGACACGACCCTACGAGCAGTACTTC.